This T cell receptor (beta chain) was found in a study of T cell repertoires in cytomegalovirus infection. Across the study: Alongside well-studied HLA-B-restricted CMV epitopes, recently identified HLA-C-restricted CMV epitopes were also used. An indication of both CMV infection and matching HLA type came from public TCR beta signatures.

Per germline, CDR1 MNHNS and CDR2 SASEGT. J lost 5 bases, V lost 7 bases, and 15 bases had no gene match. The CDR3 sequence is 16 residues long. Overall study findings and caveats: Cumulative frequency (of public TCR beta family members) identified carriers of CMV plus the relevant HLA. The response measured ex vivo was dominated by TCR beta clonotypes (HLA-C-restricted and CMV-specific).

As regards this clonotype: Its antigen is currently unknown.

Using its own MiXCR run on the reads, TCRdb lists one record per CDR3 protein. The table lists approximately 71,000 distinct CDR3 sequences, 20% to 25% of them singletons, with roughly two thirds in the top ten. Sequenced here: CD8+ T cells from cultured PBMCs, sampled from culture after CMV antigen stimulation. The chain is built from TRBV6-1 and TRBJ2-7; 9 bases match TRBD1. The clonotype was recovered from a human donor in good health (CMV status not recorded). Some clones in this sample may be carry-over from other donors' samples. CDR3 region: CASISEPGTGSHEQYF. CDR3 nucleotides: TGTGCCAGCATTAGCGAGCCCGGGACAGGGTCCCACGAGCAGTACTTC.